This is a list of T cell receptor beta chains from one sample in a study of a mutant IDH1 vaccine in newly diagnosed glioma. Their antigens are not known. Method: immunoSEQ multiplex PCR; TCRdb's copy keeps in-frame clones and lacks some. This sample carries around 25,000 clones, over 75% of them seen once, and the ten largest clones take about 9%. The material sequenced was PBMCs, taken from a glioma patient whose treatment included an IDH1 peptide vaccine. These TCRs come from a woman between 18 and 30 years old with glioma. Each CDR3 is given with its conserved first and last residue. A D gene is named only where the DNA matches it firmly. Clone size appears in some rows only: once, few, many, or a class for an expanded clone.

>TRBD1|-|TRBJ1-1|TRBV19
TGTGCCGTTTGGGACAGCCCGGGGACTGAAGCTTTCTTT
CAVWDSPGTEAFF
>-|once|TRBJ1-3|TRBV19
TGTGCCAGTAGTCGGTCTGGAAACACCATATATTTT
CASSRSGNTIYF
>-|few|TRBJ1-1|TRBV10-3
TGTGCCATCAGTGACCTGACAAACAAACCGAACACTGAAGCTTTCTTT
CAISDLTNKPNTEAFF
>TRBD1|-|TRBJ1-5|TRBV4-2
TGTGCCAGCAGCCAAGATGGGGGACAGGGAGGTCAGCCCCAGCATTTT
CASSQDGGQGGQPQHF
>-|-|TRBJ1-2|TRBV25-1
TGTGCCAGCAGTGATGTGGACAGATACTATGGCTACACCTTC
CASSDVDRYYGYTF
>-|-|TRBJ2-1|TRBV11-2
TGTGCCAGCAGCCTCGGGAGCGCCAGAGAAAACAATGAGCAGTTCTTC
CASSLGSARENNEQFF
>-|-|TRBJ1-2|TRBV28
TGTGCCAGCAGTTCAGGGACTTGGAATGGCTACACCTTC
CASSSGTWNGYTF
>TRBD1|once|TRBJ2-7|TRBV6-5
TGTGCCAGCAGTTACTCGGTAGGGACAGGGAACTACGAGCAGTACTTC
CASSYSVGTGNYEQYF
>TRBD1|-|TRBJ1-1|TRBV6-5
TGTGCCAGCAGGCGGGACAGGGAAGGGACTGAAGCTTTCTTT
CASRRDREGTEAFF
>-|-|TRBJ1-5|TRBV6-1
TGTGCCAGCAGTGAAAAAGCGGGGGCGAGACAGCCCCAGCATTTT
CASSEKAGARQPQHF